Given below is one T cell receptor (beta chain) in context. As yet, its antigen is unknown. Mismatch with germline at one junction end may stem from a read error. This entry belongs to a study of cytomegalovirus exposure and HLA in healthy donors. Study in general: Most donors, less than 85% of 398 genotyped, fell in the Caucasian-associated ancestry cluster.

The CDR3 has 12 amino acids. Germline assignment: CDR1 SQVTM and CDR2 ANQGSEA. General study points: Overall, roughly 150 TCR beta chains were annotated as cytomegalovirus-associated. In a later analysis, TCR association rates varied by HLA locus: DRB1 most, HLA-C fewest.

Primers: 60 Vbeta forward and 13 Jbeta reverse. The authors' processing: Approximately 12 million of about 80 million unique TCR beta chains were shared, per a later count. This table comes from immunoSEQ multiplex PCR, and its TCRdb copy is limited to in-frame clones, with some not included. D and trimming were read from the DNA, whereas the V and J calls and clone size are those reported in that table. This sample has around 130,000 clones, with 65% to 90% found just once. V usage is TRBV29-1 and J usage is TRBJ1-1, with 9 bases matching TRBD1. Material: PBMCs. The receptor was derived from a girl aged 2 to 10 in good health and CMV-seronegative. The CDR3 sequence: CSAGQGNTETFF. In nucleotides, the CDR3 is TGCAGCGCGGGACAGGGAAACACTGAAACTTTCTTT.